This T cell receptor beta chain originates from a study of immune evolution from preneoplasia to lung adenocarcinoma. The CDR3 spans 12 residues. CDR1 and CDR2 (germline): MNHEY, SVGAGI. With 5 bases removed from V and 7 bases from J, the gap between germline ends came to 11 bases. Clones were read by immunoSEQ multiplex PCR, and TCRdb kept only the in-frame ones, dropping some. The table includes under 45,000 clones, 65% to 80% detected once. After pathologic assessment, macro-dissection selected premalignant or tumor cells for extraction. This clonotype was sampled from a person in their 60s with lung adenocarcinoma. The source material was FFPE invasive lung adenocarcinoma tissue. The chain links TRBV6-5 to TRBJ1-2; the D gene is possibly TRBD1 (5 bases). The CDR3 nucleotides are TGTGCCAGCAGTCGATACCAGGGTGGCTACACCTTC. As protein: CASSRYQGGYTF.